The 9 T cell receptor beta chains below were found in one sample sequenced in a study of blood T cell repertoires in COVID-19. Using immunoSEQ multiplex PCR, the repertoire was profiled, and TCRdb retains in-frame clones only, with some absent. This sample has fewer than 50,000 clones, with 70% to 90% found just once. Sample: peripheral blood. The origin of the receptors is a man aged 45-65 years with active COVID-19.

This clone was observed a handful of times. The chain couples TRBV28 to TRBJ1-5; D is unclear. Trimming removed 8 bases at V and 5 bases at J, with 22 bases between. Germline loops: CDR1 MDHEN, CDR2 SYDVKM. The CDR3 extends over 16 amino acids. CDR3 in DNA: TGTGCCAGCTACTCCATACTGGGGAGGGATCATCAGCCCCAGCATTTT. This gives the protein CASYSILGRDHQPQHF. Supplemented by reference TRBV28 and TRBJ1-5, the full variable domain reads DVKVTQSSRYLVKRTGEKVFLECVQDMDHENMFWYRQDPGLGLRLIYFSYDVKMKEKGDIPEGYSVSREKKERFSLILESASTNQTSMYLCASYSILGRDHQPQHFGDGTRLSIL.

The chain couples TRBV18 to TRBJ1-2, with 7 positions matching TRBD1. The ends lost 2 bases at V and 4 bases at J; junction bases unmatched: 4. Germline lookup yields CDR1 KGHSH and CDR2 LQKENI. The length of the CDR3 is 14 residues. CDR3 DNA sequence: TGTGCCAGCTCACCAGACAGGGTGAGCTATGGCTACACCTTC. This sequence encodes CASSPDRVSYGYTF. Together with reference TRBV18 and TRBJ1-2, the CDR3 gives the full variable domain: NAGVMQNPRHLVRRRGQEARLRCSPMKGHSHVYWYRQLPEEGLKFMVYLQKENIIDESGMPKERFSAEFPKEGPSILRIQQVVRGDSAAYFCASSPDRVSYGYTFGSGTRLTVV.

V and J are TRBV6-5 and TRBJ1-1; D remains ambiguous. The CDR3 sequence is 14 residues long. V lost 6 bases, J lost 4 bases, and 15 bases lay in between. From germline, CDR1 is MNHEY and CDR2 SVGAGI. CDR3 loop: CASRSEEVSTEAFF. CDR3 DNA: TGTGCCAGCAGGTCCGAGGAGGTTAGCACTGAAGCTTTCTTT.

The chain employs TRBV6-5 and TRBJ2-1; 10 bases align to TRBD2. This CDR3 spans 15 amino acids. After removal of 11 bases from V and 5 bases from J, the junction contained 12 bases not matched to a gene. Germline CDR1 and CDR2: MNHEY and SVGAGI. CDR3 coding DNA: TGTGCCCTAGGAACTAGCGGGAATCGGGACAATGAGCAGTTCTTC. Its translation is CALGTSGNRDNEQFF.

The V call is TRBV6-5, the J call TRBJ1-1; D is possibly TRBD1 (5 bases). V was pared by 0 bases and J by 1 base, with 9 bases between. Germline V lookup: CDR1 MNHEY, CDR2 SVGAGI. The CDR3 runs 15 residues. The CDR3: CASSYSTTGNTEAFF. The CDR3 DNA sequence: TGTGCCAGCAGTTACTCTACAACAGGGAACACTGAAGCTTTCTTT.

This clone was picked up a small number of times. The chain is built from TRBV19 and TRBJ2-7, with TRBD2 matching over 8 bases. V was clipped by 6 bases and J by 3 bases; unmatched bases: 7. CDR1 and CDR2 (germline): LNHDA, SQIVND (reference sequence). The CDR3 has 14 residues. In DNA form, the CDR3 reads TGTGCCAGTAGGTATAGTCGGGAGGGCTACGAGCAGTACTTC. Translating gives CASRYSREGYEQYF.

The chain links TRBV5-1 to TRBJ2-1; 7 nucleotides line up with TRBD2. V was clipped by 4 bases and J by 5 bases; unmatched bases: 12. The germline CDR1 and CDR2 sequences are SGHRS and YFSETQ. CDR3 length: 16 amino acids. The CDR3 bases are TGCGCCAGCAGCCGACTAGCTGGAACTGAAAACAATGAGCAGTTCTTC. It encodes CASSRLAGTENNEQFF.

The chain uses TRBV29-1 and TRBJ2-2; TRBD2 might be the D (5 bases). Germline V gene lookup returns CDR1 SQVTM and CDR2 ANQGSEA. The CDR3 spans 13 residues. The V gene lost 5 bases and the J gene lost 8 bases, with 15 bases spanning the gap. Here the CDR3 reads CSVLGPSGGELFF. The CDR3 DNA reads TGCAGCGTTCTTGGCCCTTCGGGAGGGGAGCTGTTTTTT.

The genes are TRBV6-5 and TRBJ2-2; possible D gene TRBD1, 6 bases. The V gene lost 8 bases and the J gene lost 3 bases, with 13 bases spanning the gap. This CDR3 spans 14 amino acids. Per the germline V gene, CDR1 is MNHEY and CDR2 is SVGAGI. CDR3 sequence (DNA): TGTGCCAGCGGGGGCAGGGTTGACACCGGGGAGCTGTTTTTT. It is translated as CASGGRVDTGELFF.